The 25 T cell receptor beta chains below were found in one sample sequenced in a study of blood T cell repertoires in COVID-19. The table came from immunoSEQ multiplex PCR; TCRdb's copy has only in-frame clones and leaves some out. The table has about 370,000 clones, 75% to 90% seen once. Sequencing was done on a sample of PBMCs or T cells enriched from blood (not recorded which). Source of these receptors: a young man who had recovered from COVID-19.

The chain has TRBV5-1 and TRBJ1-1; TRBD1 aligns across 7 bases. V gave up 2 bases and J gave up 1 base; unmatched junction bases: 2. Germline V gene sequence: CDR1 SGHRS, CDR2 YFSETQ. There are 14 residues in the CDR3. CDR3 region: CASSLQGQNTEAFF. CDR3 sequence (DNA): TGCGCCAGCAGCTTACAGGGGCAGAACACTGAAGCTTTCTTT.

Turning to this clone: Other DNA sequences in the sample encode the same CDR3. The chain couples TRBV29-1 to TRBJ1-2; no definite D call. V was trimmed by 8 bases and J by 2 bases, leaving 9 bases between them. The CDR3 is 11 residues long. Germline V gene sequence: CDR1 SQVTM, CDR2 ANQGSEA. The CDR3 reads CSSRENYGYTF. DNA of the CDR3: TGCAGCTCCCGGGAGAACTATGGCTACACCTTC. The entire variable domain, with the rest obtained from reference TRBV29-1 and TRBJ1-2, is as follows: SAVISQKPSRDICQRGTSLTIQCQVDSQVTMMFWYRQQPGQSLTLIATANQGSEATYESGFVIDKFPISRPNLTFSTLTVSNMSPEDSSIYLCSSRENYGYTFGSGTRLTVV.

CDR3 residues: CASSFQQLYEQYF. The CDR3 DNA sequence: TGTGCCAGCAGCTTTCAACAGTTATACGAGCAGTACTTC. The V call is TRBV7-2, the J call TRBJ2-7; D not certain. The germline gives CDR1 SGHTA, CDR2 FQGNSA. There are 13 residues in the CDR3. Trimming took off 3 bases at V and 4 bases at J, with 10 bases between the two ends. Looking up the rest from reference TRBV7-2 and TRBJ2-7 gives the full variable domain: GAGVSQSPSNKVTEKGKDVELRCDPISGHTALYWYRQSLGQGLEFLIYFQGNSAPDKSGLPSDRFSAERTGGSVSTLTIQRTQQEDSAVYLCASSFQQLYEQYFGPGTRLTVT.

The rearrangement uses TRBV9 and TRBJ2-2; tentatively, D is TRBD1 (5 bases). This CDR3 has 13 residues. Trimming pared 0 bases from V and 6 bases from J, leaving 6 bases between. The germline CDR1 and CDR2 sequences are SGDLS and YYNGEE. The CDR3 region is CASSVVRAGELFF. The CDR3 coding sequence is TGTGCCAGCAGCGTAGTCAGGGCCGGGGAGCTGTTTTTT.

The genes are TRBV5-8 and TRBJ2-3; 8 nucleotides agree with TRBD2. Trimming removed 2 bases from V and 0 bases from J; junction bases left unmatched: 2. This CDR3 spans 15 amino acids. Germline V gene lookup returns CDR1 SGHTS and CDR2 YDEGEE. In DNA form, the CDR3 reads TGTGCCAGCAGCTTAGGCGGGGGGAGCACAGATACGCAGTATTTT. Translating gives CASSLGGGSTDTQYF.

This clone showed up just once. This sequence joins TRBV9 and TRBJ2-1; tentative D call: TRBD1 (6 bases). Trimming took 2 bases from V and 1 from J, leaving 13 bases between them. The CDR3 loop spans 16 amino acids. Germline CDR1 and CDR2: SGDLS and YYNGEE. CDR3 sequence (DNA): TGTGCCAGCAGCGTTTCTGGGACAAAATCCTACAATGAGCAGTTCTTC. It translates to CASSVSGTKSYNEQFF.

The J gene is TRBJ2-1, the V gene TRBV7-2, with 7 bases identical to TRBD1. The CDR3 covers 15 residues. In germline, CDR1 is SGHTA, CDR2 FQGNSA. V shed 4 bases and J 2 bases; nucleotides not matched to a gene: 5. The DNA for the CDR3 is TGTGCCAGCAGCTCTACAGGGGAGACCTACAATGAGCAGTTCTTC. Its protein product is CASSSTGETYNEQFF.

This sequence joins TRBV5-1 and TRBJ2-5; weak D call: TRBD1 (5 bases). CDR3 length: 14 residues. The germline V gene encodes CDR1 SGHRS and CDR2 YFSETQ. V was cut by 0 bases and J by 5 bases, with 11 bases left in between. The DNA for the CDR3 is TGCGCCAGCAGCTTGGCAGGGATCCGCGAGACCCAGTACTTC. The encoded protein is CASSLAGIRETQYF.

This clone was recorded only once. The J gene is TRBJ2-2, the V gene TRBV3-1 (or the pseudogene TRBV3-2), with D possibly matching TRBD1 (5 bases). The CDR3 runs to 14 residues. Germline values: CDR1 LGHDT, CDR2 YNNKEL (reference sequence). V was cut by 6 bases and J by 0 bases, with 8 bases left in between. The chain's CDR3 is CASRKGSNTGELFF. CDR3 DNA: TGTGCCAGCAGGAAGGGGTCGAACACCGGGGAGCTGTTTTTT.

The rearrangement joins TRBV6-4 to TRBJ2-3; D may be TRBD2 (6 bases). CDR1 and CDR2 (germline): MRHNA, SNTAGT. The CDR3 runs 16 residues. Trimming took 2 bases from V and 1 from J, leaving 13 bases between them. The CDR3 reads CASSDLITGGTDTQYF. DNA of the CDR3: TGTGCCAGCAGTGACCTCATCACGGGGGGCACAGATACGCAGTATTTT.

In this sample, this clone turned up once. V gene TRBV12-5 combines with J gene TRBJ2-7, with a weak D call TRBD1 (5 bases). Germline assignment: CDR1 LGHNT and CDR2 FRNRAP. Trimming stripped 1 base from V and 0 bases from J, with 13 bases between. There are 16 residues in the CDR3. This CDR3 reads CASGLAQGSNSYEQYF. CDR3 nucleotides: TGTGCTAGTGGTTTGGCCCAGGGTTCTAACTCCTACGAGCAGTACTTC.

The chain employs TRBV5-4 and TRBJ1-5; D possibly corresponds to TRBD1 (5 bases). V lost 3 bases and J lost 0, with 19 bases in between. Germline values: CDR1 SGHNT, CDR2 YYREEE (reference sequence). CDR3 length: 18 amino acids. The CDR3 here is CASSSSWGGKDSNQPQHF. The CDR3 nucleotides are TGTGCCAGCAGCTCCTCATGGGGGGGGAAAGATAGCAATCAGCCCCAGCATTTT.

The rearrangement links TRBV5-1 to TRBJ2-1; D ambiguous. Looked up from germline, CDR1 is SGHRS and CDR2 is YFSETQ. The CDR3 runs 16 residues. The ends were cut back, 1 base at V and 3 bases at J, with 14 bases in the middle. In DNA, the CDR3 is TGCGCCAGCAGCTTGAGTCGCAACTCTTACTACAATGAGCAGTTCTTC. Protein sequence: CASSLSRNSYYNEQFF.

Only one count was recorded for this clone. V is TRBV10-3 and J is TRBJ1-4; TRBD1 matches 9 bases. V lost 4 bases and J lost 7; bases outside the gene matches: 10. CDR1 and CDR2 (germline): ENHRY, SYGVKD. The CDR3 has 16 amino acids. This CDR3 is CAISAATGGAFEKLFF. CDR3 DNA: TGTGCCATCAGTGCCGCTACAGGGGGCGCTTTTGAAAAACTGTTTTTT.

CDR3 in DNA: TGTGCCAGCAGCTTTGCAACAGGACCTGAAGCTTTCTTT. It codes for CASSFATGPEAFF. The chain recombines TRBV5-6 with TRBJ1-1; tentative D call: TRBD1 (5 bases). CDR1 is SGHDT, CDR2 YYEEEE, per germline. Trimming cost V 2 bases and J 6 bases, with 11 bases left between them. The CDR3 has 13 amino acids.

Worth noting for this clone: The sample carries other DNA sequences with the same CDR3. The chain recombines TRBV9 with TRBJ1-5; the D is unclear. The V end lost 0 bases, the J end lost 2 bases, and 9 bases lay between the germline ends. The CDR3 length is 15 residues. Germline CDR1 is SGDLS and CDR2 is YYNGEE. The CDR3 nucleotides are TGTGCCAGCAGCGTAGAGGGAGCAGGCAATCAGCCCCAGCATTTT. The encoded protein is CASSVEGAGNQPQHF.

For the CDR3, the DNA is TGTGCCAGCAGCTCTGCGACAGGCCTTGTGTCACCCCTCCACTTT. It codes for CASSSATGLVSPLHF. The chain uses TRBV7-2 and TRBJ1-6, with D possibly being TRBD1 (6 bases). The CDR3 has 15 amino acids. The V gene lost 4 bases and the J gene lost 10 bases, with 17 bases spanning the gap. CDR1 is SGHTA, CDR2 FQGNSA, per germline. Based on the CDR3 plus reference TRBV7-2 and TRBJ1-6, the full variable domain is GAGVSQSPSNKVTEKGKDVELRCDPISGHTALYWYRQSLGQGLEFLIYFQGNSAPDKSGLPSDRFSAERTGGSVSTLTIQRTQQEDSAVYLCASSSATGLVSPLHFGNGTRLTVT.

With respect to this clone: Additional DNA sequences in this sample encode the identical CDR3. The chain has TRBV18 and TRBJ1-5; 7 bases match TRBD1. This CDR3 contains 14 residues. V trimming: 3 bases; J trimming: 2 bases; junction bases outside the gene matches: 1. CDR1 and CDR2 (germline): KGHSH, LQKENI. The CDR3 reads CASSPTGGNQPQHF. The CDR3 DNA reads TGTGCCAGCTCACCCACAGGGGGCAATCAGCCCCAGCATTTT.

This sequence joins TRBV24-1 and TRBJ1-1, with a possible D match to TRBD1 (5 bases). Germline CDR1 is KGHDR and CDR2 is SFDVKD. Trimming took off 2 bases at V and 1 base at J, with 10 bases between the two ends. The CDR3 spans 15 residues. The CDR3 DNA is TGTGCCACCAGTGATTCCAGGGCTGGGAACACTGAAGCTTTCTTT. Translating gives CATSDSRAGNTEAFF.

The rearrangement links TRBV28 to TRBJ2-3; TRBD2 matches 8 bases. Germline CDR1 and CDR2: MDHEN and SYDVKM. The V and J ends lost 10 bases and 0 bases, in that order; junction bases with no gene match: 0. The CDR3 has 12 amino acids. Here the CDR3 reads CATSGSTDTQYF. CDR3 coding DNA: TGTGCCACTAGCGGGAGCACAGATACGCAGTATTTT.

This sequence joins TRBV6-5 and TRBJ1-1; D gene ambiguous. Trimming took 3 bases from V and 5 from J, leaving 13 bases between them. Per the germline V gene, CDR1 is MNHEY and CDR2 is SVGAGI. The CDR3 is 14 residues long. DNA for the CDR3: TGTGCCAGCAGTTATTTTCAGCGAGGAACTGAAGCTTTCTTT. It translates to CASSYFQRGTEAFF.

This chain links TRBV5-1 with TRBJ1-2, with unresolved D. The V gene's germline CDR1 is SGHRS and CDR2 YFSETQ. V gave up 4 bases and J gave up 5 bases, with 18 bases separating them. The CDR3 has 15 residues. In nucleotides, the CDR3 is TGCGCCAGCAGCCGCGCTTCGGTGGGCCTTTATGGCTACACCTTC. This codes for CASSRASVGLYGYTF.

The rearrangement links TRBV3-1 (or the pseudogene TRBV3-2) to TRBJ2-3; 9 bases are a match to TRBD2. The CDR3 length is 20 residues. Germline values: CDR1 LGHDT, CDR2 YNNKEL (reference sequence). V shed 0 bases, J shed 2 bases, and the junction held 15 bases outside the gene matches. The CDR3 sequence: CASSQDFASGNKRATDTQYF. CDR3 in DNA: TGTGCCAGCAGCCAAGATTTTGCTAGCGGGAATAAAAGGGCCACAGATACGCAGTATTTT.

The genes are TRBV6-2 or TRBV6-3 and TRBJ2-7; 7 nucleotides align to TRBD1. Germline CDR1 reads MNHEY; CDR2 reads SVGEGT. The J segment lost 4 bases and the V segment lost 4 bases, leaving 22 bases of the junction unmatched. CDR3 length equals 19 residues. The CDR3 nucleotides are TGTGCCAGCAGTTGGACCACCGGACAAAGGACCCCCAGGGGGTACGAGCAGTACTTC. It codes for CASSWTTGQRTPRGYEQYF.

The chain employs TRBV19 and TRBJ1-5; the match to TRBD1 covers 8 bases. After removal of 8 bases from V and 0 bases from J, the junction contained 9 bases not matched to a gene. Germline assignment: CDR1 LNHDA and CDR2 SQIVND (reference sequence). The CDR3 is 16 residues long. DNA of the CDR3: TGTGCCAGTCAGGACAGGGCGAAACATAGCAATCAGCCCCAGCATTTT. Its protein product is CASQDRAKHSNQPQHF.